One sample yielded the 26 T cell receptor beta chains listed below, sequenced in a study of CD8+ T cells in alopecia areata. Extracted from the samples, RNA was reverse transcribed into cDNA to serve as the sequencing template. Assay used: immunoSEQ multiplex PCR; TCRdb lists only in-frame clones, some missing. The table includes fewer than 150,000 clones, 58% detected once. Specimen: CD4+ T cells sorted from blood, collected at week 0. The receptors come from a human donor with alopecia areata.

The V and J genes are TRBV4-3 and TRBJ2-5; TRBD1 is a possible D gene (5 bases). Trimming cost V 3 bases and J 0 bases, with 5 bases left between them. Germline V gene lookup returns CDR1 LGHNA and CDR2 YSLEER. The CDR3 length is 13 residues. The CDR3 DNA sequence: TGCGCCAGCAGCCAGGACAACCAAGAGACCCAGTACTTC. This codes for CASSQDNQETQYF.

As concerns this clone: Sequence at one end of the junction differs from germline and may be a read error. The chain couples TRBV27 to TRBJ2-5, with 8 bases that match TRBD2. CDR1 MNHEY and CDR2 SMNVEV come from the germline V gene (reference sequence). This CDR3 region has 15 residues. The CDR3 spells CASSRASGPQATQYF. DNA of the CDR3: TGTGCCAGCAGTCGGGCTAGCGGGCCCCAAGCGACCCAGTACTTC.

In this sample, this clone turned up a few times. V is TRBV5-6 and J is TRBJ1-1; D unclear. The CDR3 has 14 residues. Trimming took 0 bases from V and 1 from J, leaving 7 bases between them. In germline, CDR1 is SGHDT, CDR2 YYEEEE. The CDR3 is CASSLGRENTEAFF. In DNA, the CDR3 is TGTGCCAGCAGCTTGGGGCGGGAGAACACTGAAGCTTTCTTT.

The chain combines TRBV18 with TRBJ2-7, with D perhaps matching TRBD1 (6 bases). This CDR3 spans 13 amino acids. V lost 3 bases and J 5 bases, leaving 11 bases between the germline ends. Per the germline V gene, CDR1 is KGHSH and CDR2 is LQKENI. CDR3 coding DNA: TGTGCCAGCTCACCGCAGGGGACGGACGAGCAGTACTTC. Its translation is CASSPQGTDEQYF.

The chain links TRBV28 to TRBJ2-6; D is unclear. This CDR3 is built from 17 residues. Germline-derived CDR1 and CDR2 are MDHEN and SYDVKM. Between the trimmed V and J ends, which lost 2 bases and 0 bases, there was a span of 11 bases. The CDR3 loop reads CASSLSGPSSGANVLTF. The DNA for the CDR3 is TGTGCCAGCAGTTTAAGTGGCCCTTCCTCTGGGGCCAACGTCCTGACTTTC.

The genes are TRBV15 and TRBJ2-7; 8 bases are shared with TRBD2. V trimming: 0 bases; J trimming: 7 bases; junction bases outside the gene matches: 11. This CDR3 has 16 residues. The germline V gene encodes CDR1 LNHNV and CDR2 YYDKDF (reference sequence). The CDR3 DNA sequence: TGTGCCACCAGCAGAGATAGTGAACTAGCGGAGGGTGAGCAGTACTTC. Its protein is CATSRDSELAEGEQYF.

The CDR3 region has the DNA TGTGCCAGCAGCTTAAACGCTGACAGCGACGAGCAGTACTTC. Its protein is CASSLNADSDEQYF. The V call is TRBV7-3, the J call TRBJ2-7; D may be TRBD1 (5 bases). This CDR3 is built from 14 residues. Germline V lookup: CDR1 SGHTA, CDR2 FQGTGA. The V and J ends lost 1 base and 5 bases respectively, with 12 bases between them.

This chain connects TRBV5-4 to TRBJ2-7, with D maybe TRBD2 (6 bases). CDR3 size: 15 residues. The V gene lost 3 bases and the J gene lost 2 bases, with 15 bases spanning the gap. Germline V lookup: CDR1 SGHNT, CDR2 YYREEE (reference sequence). This chain's CDR3 is CASSYSGTDAYEQYF. In DNA form, the CDR3 reads TGTGCCAGCAGCTATTCCGGGACTGACGCCTACGAGCAGTACTTC.

The chain couples TRBV7-2 to TRBJ2-3; 8 bases align to TRBD2. CDR3 length: 16 amino acids. Looked up from germline, CDR1 is SGHTA and CDR2 is FQGNSA. Trimming took 4 bases from V and 4 from J; bases not matched to a gene: 10. The CDR3 is CASSSRTSPLADTQYF. The CDR3 nucleotides read TGTGCCAGCAGCTCTCGGACTAGCCCCCTCGCAGATACGCAGTATTTT.

The V and J genes are TRBV11-3 and TRBJ1-1; no definite D call. The V gene's germline CDR1 is SGHNT and CDR2 YENEEA. Trimming shortened V by 4 bases and J by 1 base, and 7 bases separated the two germline ends. CDR3 length: 13 residues. This CDR3 reads CASSSGSNTEAFF. For the CDR3, the DNA is TGTGCCAGCAGCTCAGGTTCGAACACTGAAGCTTTCTTT.

The V call is TRBV5-4, the J call TRBJ1-1, with a weak D call TRBD1 (5 bases). Germline CDR1 and CDR2: SGHNT and YYREEE (reference sequence). The CDR3 extends over 14 amino acids. V lost 4 bases and J 0 bases, leaving 10 bases between the germline ends. The chain's CDR3 is CASSPQGMNTEAFF. As DNA, the CDR3 is TGTGCCAGCAGCCCCCAGGGTATGAACACTGAAGCTTTCTTT.

The gene calls are TRBV9 and TRBJ2-2; D is unclear. Trimming pared 1 base from V and 7 bases from J, leaving 11 bases between. Germline V CDR1 and CDR2: SGDLS, YYNGEE. The CDR3 runs to 14 residues. CDR3 nucleotides: TGTGCCAGCAGCGTAAGGACCATCAGCGGGGAGCTGTTTTTT. Protein product: CASSVRTISGELFF. The full variable domain, completed using reference TRBV9 and TRBJ2-2, is DSGVTQTPKHLITATGQRVTLRCSPRSGDLSVYWYQQSLDQGLQFLIQYYNGEERAKGNILERFSAQQFPDLHSELNLSSLELGDSALYFCASSVRTISGELFFGEGSRLTVL.

The chain employs TRBV7-2 and TRBJ2-1, with D possibly being TRBD1 (6 bases). CDR3 length equals 17 residues. In germline, CDR1 is SGHTA, CDR2 FQGNSA. Deletions cut 5 bases from V and 2 bases from J, with 19 bases between. The CDR3 DNA reads as TGTGCCAGCAGCCCGGCCCCAGGGGCTACCGCCTACAATGAGCAGTTCTTC. Encoded protein: CASSPAPGATAYNEQFF.

This clone was counted a few times. The chain uses TRBV15 and TRBJ2-5; no clear D. V was trimmed by 0 bases and J by 3 bases, leaving 5 bases between them. Germline CDR1 is LNHNV and CDR2 is YYDKDF (reference sequence). The CDR3 totals 13 residues. In DNA form, the CDR3 reads TGTGCCACCAGCAGAGATCCCAAAGAGACCCAGTACTTC. Its translation: CATSRDPKETQYF. Complete variable domain (other parts from reference TRBV15 and TRBJ2-5): DAMVIQNPRYQVTQFGKPVTLSCSQTLNHNVMYWYQQKSSQAPKLLFHYYDKDFNNEADTPDNFQSRRPNTSFCFLDIRSPGLGDTAMYLCATSRDPKETQYFGPGTRLLVL.

J is TRBJ2-5 and V is TRBV5-4, with D possibly being TRBD1 or TRBD2 (6 bases each). Germline V CDR1 and CDR2: SGHNT, YYREEE (reference sequence). This CDR3 is 15 amino acids long. V shed 4 bases and J shed 1 base, with 14 bases lying between them. CDR3 sequence (DNA): TGTGCCAGCAGCACCCGGCCGGGGGCCCAAGAGACCCAGTACTTC. This translates into CASSTRPGAQETQYF.

The table lists this clone with a few counts. CDR3 nucleotides: TGTGCCAGCAGCCAAGATTCAGTACAACCGACTTACTTC. Its translation is CASSQDSVQPTYF. The V gene is TRBV14, the J gene TRBJ2-7; D is ambiguous. Germline lookup yields CDR1 SGHDN and CDR2 FVKESK. The CDR3 totals 13 residues. V lost 0 bases, J lost 13 bases, and 16 bases lay in between.

The gene calls are TRBV7-2 and TRBJ2-7; weak D call: TRBD1 (6 bases). The V and J ends lost 3 bases and 1 base respectively, with 10 bases between them. Per the germline V gene, CDR1 is SGHTA and CDR2 is FQGNSA. The CDR3 runs 14 residues. DNA for the CDR3: TGTGCCAGCAGCTTGAACAGGGAGTCCTACGAGCAGTACTTC. It codes for CASSLNRESYEQYF. Full variable domain (remainder filled in from reference TRBV7-2 and TRBJ2-7): GAGVSQSPSNKVTEKGKDVELRCDPISGHTALYWYRQSLGQGLEFLIYFQGNSAPDKSGLPSDRFSAERTGGSVSTLTIQRTQQEDSAVYLCASSLNRESYEQYFGPGTRLTVT.

The rearrangement joins TRBV5-1 to TRBJ2-7; D is unclear. The ends were cut back, 6 bases at V and 3 bases at J, with 13 bases in the middle. The CDR3 is 13 amino acids. Germline V CDR1 and CDR2: SGHRS, YFSETQ. The CDR3 loop reads CASMSSLGYEQYF. The CDR3 DNA is TGCGCCAGCATGTCGAGTCTAGGCTACGAGCAGTACTTC.

This clone was seen a few times. Mismatch with germline at one junction end may stem from a read error. This chain connects TRBV4-1 to TRBJ1-3, with a weak D call TRBD1 (6 bases). There are 15 residues in the CDR3. Germline assignment: CDR1 MGHRA and CDR2 YSYEKL. The CDR3 loop is CASSEDRLSGNTIYF. CDR3 sequence (DNA): TGCGCCAGCAGCGAAGACAGGCTCTCTGGAAACACCATATATTTT.

The chain employs TRBV4-1 and TRBJ2-3; 11 bases match TRBD2. The CDR3 is made up of 15 amino acids. J lost 5 bases, V lost 4 bases, and 5 bases had no gene match. Germline values: CDR1 MGHRA, CDR2 YSYEKL. CDR3 bases: TGCGCCAGCAGCCTTAGCGGGAGGGCCATAGATACGCAGTATTTT. Translation: CASSLSGRAIDTQYF.

This clone was detected only a few times. V and J are TRBV6-5 and TRBJ1-4, with unresolved D. The CDR3 is 14 amino acids. Germline-derived CDR1 and CDR2 are MNHEY and SVGAGI. V was trimmed by 5 bases and J by 6 bases, leaving 13 bases between them. The CDR3 loop is CASSRGMSDEKLFF. CDR3 sequence (DNA): TGTGCCAGCAGTCGAGGGATGAGTGATGAAAAACTGTTTTTT.

This chain joins TRBV29-1 and TRBJ1-1, with TRBD1 matching 10 bases. This CDR3 has 13 residues. Germline V gives CDR1 SQVTM, CDR2 ANQGSEA. V shed 7 bases and J 5 bases; nucleotides not matched to a gene: 7. CDR3 coding DNA: TGCAGCGCTCGGACAGGGGGAGGAACTGAAGCTTTCTTT. Translation: CSARTGGGTEAFF.

The V call is TRBV4-1, the J call TRBJ2-5; the D gene could be TRBD1 or TRBD2 (6 bases each). V was pared by 1 base and J by 4 bases, with 13 bases between. Germline lookup yields CDR1 MGHRA and CDR2 YSYEKL. The CDR3 has 15 residues. The CDR3 reads CASSQGPGAGETQYF. DNA for the CDR3: TGCGCCAGCAGCCAAGGGCCGGGGGCAGGAGAGACCCAGTACTTC.

This clone was seen only a few times. The gene calls are TRBV6-1 and TRBJ1-2; tentatively, D is TRBD1 (5 bases). Germline CDR1 reads MNHNS; CDR2 reads SASEGT. This CDR3 region has 12 residues. V was pared by 4 bases and J by 6 bases, with 9 bases between. In nucleotides, the CDR3 is TGTGCCAGCAGTGTATCAGGGAATGGCTACACCTTC. Its translation: CASSVSGNGYTF.

The CDR3 DNA reads as TGTGCCAGCAGCCAATCCTCCCTAATGAACACTGAAGCTTTCTTT. Encoded protein: CASSQSSLMNTEAFF. V is TRBV14 and J is TRBJ1-1, with no clear D. This CDR3 region has 15 residues. Trimming cost V 2 bases and J 0 bases, with 10 bases left between them. Germline CDR1 reads SGHDN; CDR2 reads FVKESK.

This clone appeared once. V usage is TRBV5-1 and J usage is TRBJ1-1, with 7 bases lining up with TRBD1. The J segment lost 4 bases and the V segment lost 4 bases, leaving 7 bases of the junction unmatched. CDR3 size: 14 residues. Germline CDR1 and CDR2: SGHRS and YFSETQ. The CDR3 DNA sequence: TGCGCCAGCAGCCGACAGGGAGGGGTCACTGAAGCTTTCTTT. This codes for CASSRQGGVTEAFF.